Detailed here is one T cell receptor (beta chain). Its antigen is currently unknown. V was trimmed by 3 bases and J by 2 bases, leaving 10 bases between them. Germline V gene sequence: CDR1 KGHSH, CDR2 LQKENI. The CDR3 spans 15 residues. The data originate from a study of identifying expanded T cells in peripheral blood. Data came from immunoSEQ multiplex PCR; TCRdb stores just in-frame clones and leaves some out. The table lists approximately 110,000 clones, 85% to 90% of them singletons. Overall study results and limits: Technical replicates showed about 1.1 changed clones; roughly two weeks around 15; four weeks 19. Across healthy donors, higher total template counts meant significantly greater approximately 2-week count variance.

Collection occurred without any documented infections or immune events in donors. The receptor was derived from a person aged 18-70 years in good health. This chain connects TRBV18 to TRBJ1-4; D not certain. What was sequenced was blood. CDR3 nucleotides: TGTGCCAGCTCACCGAAGGCGGGCACTAATGAAAAACTGTTTTTT. Its translation: CASSPKAGTNEKLFF.